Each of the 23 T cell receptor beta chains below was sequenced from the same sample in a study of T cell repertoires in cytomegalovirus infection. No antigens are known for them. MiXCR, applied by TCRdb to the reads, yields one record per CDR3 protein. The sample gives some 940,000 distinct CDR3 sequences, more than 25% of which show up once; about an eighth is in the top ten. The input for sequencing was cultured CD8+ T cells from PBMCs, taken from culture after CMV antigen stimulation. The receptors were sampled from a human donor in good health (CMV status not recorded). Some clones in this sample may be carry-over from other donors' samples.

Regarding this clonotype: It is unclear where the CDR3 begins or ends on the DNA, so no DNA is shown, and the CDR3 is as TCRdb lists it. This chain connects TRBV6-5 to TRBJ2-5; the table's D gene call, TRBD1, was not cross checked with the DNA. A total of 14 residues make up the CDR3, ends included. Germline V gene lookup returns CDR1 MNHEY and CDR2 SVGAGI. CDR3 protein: CASSYFGPGETQYF.

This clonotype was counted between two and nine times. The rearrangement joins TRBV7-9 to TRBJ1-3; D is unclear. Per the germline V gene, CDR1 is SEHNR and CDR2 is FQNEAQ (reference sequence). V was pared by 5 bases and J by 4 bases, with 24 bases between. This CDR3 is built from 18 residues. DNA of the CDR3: TGTGCCAGCAGCGGGTCCCGCCTGTCCGGAACCTCGGGAAACACCATATATTTT. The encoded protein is CASSGSRLSGTSGNTIYF.

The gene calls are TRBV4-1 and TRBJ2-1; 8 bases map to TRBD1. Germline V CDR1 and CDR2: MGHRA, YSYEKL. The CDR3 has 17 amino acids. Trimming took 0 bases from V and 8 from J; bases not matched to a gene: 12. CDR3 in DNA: TGCGCCAGCAGCCAAGATAGACCGAGACAGGGGCAAGATGAGCAGTTCTTC. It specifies CASSQDRPRQGQDEQFF.

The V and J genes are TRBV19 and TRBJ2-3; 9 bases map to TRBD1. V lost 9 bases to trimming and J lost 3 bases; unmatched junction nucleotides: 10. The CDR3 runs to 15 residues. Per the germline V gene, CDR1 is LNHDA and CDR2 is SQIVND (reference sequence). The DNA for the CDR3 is TGTGCCAGCGCCTCCGGGACAGGGCATACAGATACGCAGTATTTT. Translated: CASASGTGHTDTQYF.

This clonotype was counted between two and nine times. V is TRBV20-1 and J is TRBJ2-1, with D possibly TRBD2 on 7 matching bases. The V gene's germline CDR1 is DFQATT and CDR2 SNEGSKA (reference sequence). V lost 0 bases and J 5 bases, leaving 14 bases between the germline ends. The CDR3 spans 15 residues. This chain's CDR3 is CSARDSRGGHNEQFF. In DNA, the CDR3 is TGCAGTGCTAGAGATTCAAGGGGGGGGCACAATGAGCAGTTCTTC.

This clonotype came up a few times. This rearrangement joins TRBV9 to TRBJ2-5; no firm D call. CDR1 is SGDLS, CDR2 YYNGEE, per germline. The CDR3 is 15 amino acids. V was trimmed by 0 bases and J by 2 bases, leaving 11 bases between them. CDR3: CASSVGGRPQETQYF. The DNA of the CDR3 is TGTGCCAGCAGCGTAGGAGGAAGGCCTCAAGAGACCCAGTACTTC.

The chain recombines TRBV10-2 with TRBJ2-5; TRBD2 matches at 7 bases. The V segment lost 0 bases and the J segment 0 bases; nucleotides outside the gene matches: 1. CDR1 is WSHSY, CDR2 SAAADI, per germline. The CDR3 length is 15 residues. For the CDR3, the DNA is TGCGCCAGCAGTGAGTCAGCGGGACACCAAGAGACCCAGTACTTC. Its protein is CASSESAGHQETQYF.

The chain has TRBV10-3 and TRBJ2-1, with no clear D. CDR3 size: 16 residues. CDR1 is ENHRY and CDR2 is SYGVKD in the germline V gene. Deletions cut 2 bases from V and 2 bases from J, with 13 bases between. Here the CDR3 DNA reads TGTGCCATCAGTGAGCCCGACATCTACCCCTACAATGAGCAGTTCTTC. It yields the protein CAISEPDIYPYNEQFF.

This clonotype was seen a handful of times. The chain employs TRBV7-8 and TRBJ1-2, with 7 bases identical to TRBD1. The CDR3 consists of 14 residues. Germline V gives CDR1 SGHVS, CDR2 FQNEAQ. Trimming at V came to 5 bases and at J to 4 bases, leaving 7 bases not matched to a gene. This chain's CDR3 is CASSAWTGPYGYTF. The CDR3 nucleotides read TGTGCCAGCAGCGCCTGGACAGGTCCCTATGGCTACACCTTC.

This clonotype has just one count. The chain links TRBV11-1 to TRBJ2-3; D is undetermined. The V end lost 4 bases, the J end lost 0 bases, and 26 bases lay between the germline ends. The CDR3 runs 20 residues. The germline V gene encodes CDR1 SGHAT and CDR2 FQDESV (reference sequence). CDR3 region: CASSSDCPGKRPISTDTQYF. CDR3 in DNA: TGTGCCAGCAGCTCCGACTGTCCTGGAAAAAGGCCCATCAGCACAGATACGCAGTATTTT.

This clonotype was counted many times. The CDR3 protein is CATTSRGGSYNEQFF. For the CDR3, the DNA is TGTGCCACCACCTCAAGGGGGGGGTCCTACAATGAGCAGTTCTTC. The gene calls are TRBV15 and TRBJ2-1; D possibly corresponds to TRBD2 (7 bases). The CDR3 sequence is 15 residues long. V lost 7 bases and J lost 1, with 14 bases in between. Germline CDR1 is LNHNV and CDR2 is YYDKDF (reference sequence).

The chain's CDR3 is CASSQVGAGYTF. The CDR3 nucleotides read TGCGCCAGCAGCCAAGTCGGCGCGGGCTACACCTTC. The chain has TRBV4-1 and TRBJ1-2, with D hard to call. CDR3 length: 12 amino acids. V was pared by 1 base and J by 8 bases, with 8 bases between. The germline CDR1 and CDR2 sequences are MGHRA and YSYEKL.

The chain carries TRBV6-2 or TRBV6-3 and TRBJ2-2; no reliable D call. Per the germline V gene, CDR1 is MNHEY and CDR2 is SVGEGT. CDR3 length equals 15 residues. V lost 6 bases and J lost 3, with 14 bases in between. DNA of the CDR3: TGTGCCAGCAGCACCGTAGGGATCGACACCGGGGAGCTGTTTTTT. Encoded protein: CASSTVGIDTGELFF.

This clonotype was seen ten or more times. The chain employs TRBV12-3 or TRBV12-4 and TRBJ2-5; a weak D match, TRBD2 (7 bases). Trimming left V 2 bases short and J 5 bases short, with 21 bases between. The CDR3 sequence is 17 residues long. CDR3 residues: CASSLKGGAATWETQYF. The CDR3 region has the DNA TGTGCCAGCAGTTTAAAGGGGGGGGCCGCCACGTGGGAGACCCAGTACTTC.

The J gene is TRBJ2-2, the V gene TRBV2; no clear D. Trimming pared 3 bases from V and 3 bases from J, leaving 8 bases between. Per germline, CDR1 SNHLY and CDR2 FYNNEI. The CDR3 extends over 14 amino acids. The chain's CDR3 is CASSDPGDTGELFF. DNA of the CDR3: TGTGCCAGCAGTGACCCTGGAGACACCGGGGAGCTGTTTTTT. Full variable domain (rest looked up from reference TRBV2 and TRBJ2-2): EPEVTQTPSHQVTQMGQEVILRCVPISNHLYFYWYRQILGQKVEFLVSFYNNEISEKSEIFDDQFSVERPDGSNFTLKIRSTKLEDSAMYFCASSDPGDTGELFFGEGSRLTVL.

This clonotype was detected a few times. CDR3 region: CATSSPGQDYYNEQFF. In nucleotides, the CDR3 is TGTGCCACCAGCAGCCCGGGACAGGATTACTACAATGAGCAGTTCTTC. This rearrangement joins TRBV15 to TRBJ2-1; 8 bases line up with TRBD1. CDR1 is LNHNV and CDR2 is YYDKDF in the germline V gene (reference sequence). The CDR3 is 16 amino acids. After removal of 3 bases from V and 3 bases from J, the junction contained 7 bases not matched to a gene.

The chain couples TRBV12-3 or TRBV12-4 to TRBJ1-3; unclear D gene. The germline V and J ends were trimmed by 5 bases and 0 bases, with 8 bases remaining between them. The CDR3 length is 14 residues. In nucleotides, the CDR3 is TGTGCCAGCAGTGCAGAGAGCTCTGGAAACACCATATATTTT. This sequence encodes CASSAESSGNTIYF.

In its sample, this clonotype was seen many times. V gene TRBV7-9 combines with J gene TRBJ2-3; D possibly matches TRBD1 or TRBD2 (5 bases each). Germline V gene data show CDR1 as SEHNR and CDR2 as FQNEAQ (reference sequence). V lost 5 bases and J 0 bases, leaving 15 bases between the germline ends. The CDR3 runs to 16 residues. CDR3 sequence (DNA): TGTGCCAGCAGCCCCCTGACGGGACCGAGCACAGATACGCAGTATTTT. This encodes CASSPLTGPSTDTQYF.

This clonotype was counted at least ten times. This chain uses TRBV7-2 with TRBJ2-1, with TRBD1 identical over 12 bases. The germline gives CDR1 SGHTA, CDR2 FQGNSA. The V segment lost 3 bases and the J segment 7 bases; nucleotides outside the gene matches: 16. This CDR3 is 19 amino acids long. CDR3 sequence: CASSFGTGGFPDAWNEQFF. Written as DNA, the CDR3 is TGTGCCAGCAGCTTTGGGACAGGGGGCTTCCCGGACGCGTGGAATGAGCAGTTCTTC.

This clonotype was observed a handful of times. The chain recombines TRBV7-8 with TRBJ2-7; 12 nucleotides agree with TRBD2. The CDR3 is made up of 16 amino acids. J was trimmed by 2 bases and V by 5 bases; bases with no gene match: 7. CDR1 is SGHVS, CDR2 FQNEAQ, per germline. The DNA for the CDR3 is TGTGCCAGCAGCGCCAGGACTAGCGGGATTACCTACGAGCAGTACGTC. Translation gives CASSARTSGITYEQYV.

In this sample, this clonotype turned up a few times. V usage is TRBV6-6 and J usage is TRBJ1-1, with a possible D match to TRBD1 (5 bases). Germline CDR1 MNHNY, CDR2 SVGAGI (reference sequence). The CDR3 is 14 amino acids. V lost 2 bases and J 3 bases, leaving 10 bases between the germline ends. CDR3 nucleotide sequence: TGTGCCAGCAGTTACGCGCAGGGCTACACTGAAGCTTTCTTT. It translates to CASSYAQGYTEAFF.

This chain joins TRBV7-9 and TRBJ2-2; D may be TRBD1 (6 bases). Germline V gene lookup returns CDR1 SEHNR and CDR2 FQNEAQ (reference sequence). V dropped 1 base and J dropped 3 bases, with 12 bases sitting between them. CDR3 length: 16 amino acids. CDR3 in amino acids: CASSLGPTGYTGELFF. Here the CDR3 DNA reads TGTGCCAGCAGCTTAGGACCAACAGGGTACACCGGGGAGCTGTTTTTT.

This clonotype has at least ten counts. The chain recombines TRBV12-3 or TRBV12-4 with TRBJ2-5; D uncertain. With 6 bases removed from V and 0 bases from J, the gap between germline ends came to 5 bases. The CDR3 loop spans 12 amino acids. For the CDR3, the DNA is TGTGCCAGCAGCAGGAACCAAGAGACCCAGTACTTC. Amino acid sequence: CASSRNQETQYF.